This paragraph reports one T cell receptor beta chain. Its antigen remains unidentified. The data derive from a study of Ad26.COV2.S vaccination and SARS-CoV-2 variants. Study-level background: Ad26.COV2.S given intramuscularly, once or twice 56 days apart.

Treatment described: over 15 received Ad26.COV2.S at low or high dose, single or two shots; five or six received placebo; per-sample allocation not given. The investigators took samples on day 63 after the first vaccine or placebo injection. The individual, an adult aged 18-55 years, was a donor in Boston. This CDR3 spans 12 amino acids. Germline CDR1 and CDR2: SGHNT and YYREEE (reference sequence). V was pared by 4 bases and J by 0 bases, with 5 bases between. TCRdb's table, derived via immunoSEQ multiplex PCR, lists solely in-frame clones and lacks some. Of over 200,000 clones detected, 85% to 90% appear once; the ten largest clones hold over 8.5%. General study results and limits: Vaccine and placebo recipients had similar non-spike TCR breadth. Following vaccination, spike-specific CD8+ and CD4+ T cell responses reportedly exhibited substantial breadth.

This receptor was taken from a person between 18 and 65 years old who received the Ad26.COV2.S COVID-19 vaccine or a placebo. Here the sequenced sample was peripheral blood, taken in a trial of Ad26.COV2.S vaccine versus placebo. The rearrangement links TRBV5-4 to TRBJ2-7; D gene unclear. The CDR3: CASSMTSYEQYF. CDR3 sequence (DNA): TGTGCCAGCAGCATGACCTCCTACGAGCAGTACTTC.